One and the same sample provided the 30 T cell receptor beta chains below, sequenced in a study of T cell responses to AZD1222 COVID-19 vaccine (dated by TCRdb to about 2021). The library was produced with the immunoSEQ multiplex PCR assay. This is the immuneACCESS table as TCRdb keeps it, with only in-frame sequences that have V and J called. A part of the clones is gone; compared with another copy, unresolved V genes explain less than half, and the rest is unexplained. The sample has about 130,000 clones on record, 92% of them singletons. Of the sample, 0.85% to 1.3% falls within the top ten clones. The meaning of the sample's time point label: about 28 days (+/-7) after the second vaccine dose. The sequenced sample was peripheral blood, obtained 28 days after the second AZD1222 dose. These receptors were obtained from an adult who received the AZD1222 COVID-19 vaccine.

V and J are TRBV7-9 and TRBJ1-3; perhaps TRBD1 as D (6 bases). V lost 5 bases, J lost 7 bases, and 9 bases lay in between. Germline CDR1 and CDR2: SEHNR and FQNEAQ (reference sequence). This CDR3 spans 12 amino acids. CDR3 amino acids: CASSLRGNTIYF. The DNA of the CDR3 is TGTGCCAGCAGCCTCAGGGGCAACACCATATATTTT.

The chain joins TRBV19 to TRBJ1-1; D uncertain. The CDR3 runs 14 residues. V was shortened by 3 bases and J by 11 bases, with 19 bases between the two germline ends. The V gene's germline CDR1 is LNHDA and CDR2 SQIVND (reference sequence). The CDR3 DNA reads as TGTGCCAGTAGTATGCGTGAGAGAAGGTCTGGGGCTTTCTTT. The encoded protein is CASSMRERRSGAFF.

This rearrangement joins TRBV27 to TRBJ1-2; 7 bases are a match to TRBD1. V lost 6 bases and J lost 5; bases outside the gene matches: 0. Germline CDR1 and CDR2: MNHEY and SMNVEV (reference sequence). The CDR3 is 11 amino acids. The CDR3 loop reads CASRTGYGYTF. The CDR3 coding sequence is TGTGCCAGCAGGACAGGGTATGGCTACACCTTC.

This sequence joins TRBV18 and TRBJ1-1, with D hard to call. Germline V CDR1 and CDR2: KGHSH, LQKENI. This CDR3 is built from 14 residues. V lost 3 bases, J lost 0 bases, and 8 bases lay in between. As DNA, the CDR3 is TGTGCCAGCTCACCGTCCCCTATGAACACTGAAGCTTTCTTT. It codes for CASSPSPMNTEAFF.

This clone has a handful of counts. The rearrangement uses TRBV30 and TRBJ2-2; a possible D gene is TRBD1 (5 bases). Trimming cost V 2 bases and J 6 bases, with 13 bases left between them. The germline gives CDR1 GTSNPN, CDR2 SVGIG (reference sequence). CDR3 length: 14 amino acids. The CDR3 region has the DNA TGTGCCTGGAGTACCACTGCAGGGCCCGGGGAGCTGTTTTTT. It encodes CAWSTTAGPGELFF.

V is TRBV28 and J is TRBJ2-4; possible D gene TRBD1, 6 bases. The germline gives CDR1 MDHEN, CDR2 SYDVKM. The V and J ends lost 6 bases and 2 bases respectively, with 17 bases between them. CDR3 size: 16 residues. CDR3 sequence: CASRLRQVSTKNIQYF. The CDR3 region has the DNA TGTGCCAGCAGACTACGACAGGTATCAACCAAAAACATTCAGTACTTC. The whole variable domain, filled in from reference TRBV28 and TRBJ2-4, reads DVKVTQSSRYLVKRTGEKVFLECVQDMDHENMFWYRQDPGLGLRLIYFSYDVKMKEKGDIPEGYSVSREKKERFSLILESASTNQTSMYLCASRLRQVSTKNIQYFGAGTRLSVL.

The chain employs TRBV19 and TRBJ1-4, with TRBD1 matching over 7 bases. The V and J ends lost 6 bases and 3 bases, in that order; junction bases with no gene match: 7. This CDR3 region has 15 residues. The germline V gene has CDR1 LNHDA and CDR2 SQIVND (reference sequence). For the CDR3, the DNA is TGTGCCAGTAGATCGGGACAGACTCCTAATGAAAAACTGTTTTTT. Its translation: CASRSGQTPNEKLFF.

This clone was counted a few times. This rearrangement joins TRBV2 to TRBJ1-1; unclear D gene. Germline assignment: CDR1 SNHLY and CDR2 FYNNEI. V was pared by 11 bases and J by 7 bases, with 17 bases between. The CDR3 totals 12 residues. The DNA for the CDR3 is TGTGCCGGGAACGTTCGGATGGGTGAAGCTTTCTTT. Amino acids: CAGNVRMGEAFF.

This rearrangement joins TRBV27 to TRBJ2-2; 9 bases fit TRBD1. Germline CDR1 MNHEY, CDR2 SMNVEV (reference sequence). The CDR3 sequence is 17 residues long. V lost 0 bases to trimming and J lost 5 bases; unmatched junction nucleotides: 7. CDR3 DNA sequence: TGTGCCAGCAGTTTATCAGGGGGACAGGGTTGGACCGGGGAGCTGTTTTTT. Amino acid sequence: CASSLSGGQGWTGELFF.

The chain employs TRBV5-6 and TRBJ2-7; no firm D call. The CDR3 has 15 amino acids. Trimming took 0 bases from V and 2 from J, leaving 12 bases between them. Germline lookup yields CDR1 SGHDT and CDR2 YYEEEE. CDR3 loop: CASSLVGRLPYEQYF. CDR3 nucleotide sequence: TGTGCCAGCAGCTTGGTTGGGCGCCTTCCCTACGAGCAGTACTTC.

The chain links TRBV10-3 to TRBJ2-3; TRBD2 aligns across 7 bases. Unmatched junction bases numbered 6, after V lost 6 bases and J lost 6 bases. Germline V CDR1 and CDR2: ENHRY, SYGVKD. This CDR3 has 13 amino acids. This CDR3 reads CAIRPAGGDTQYF. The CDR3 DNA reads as TGTGCCATCAGACCCGCCGGGGGGGATACGCAGTATTTT.

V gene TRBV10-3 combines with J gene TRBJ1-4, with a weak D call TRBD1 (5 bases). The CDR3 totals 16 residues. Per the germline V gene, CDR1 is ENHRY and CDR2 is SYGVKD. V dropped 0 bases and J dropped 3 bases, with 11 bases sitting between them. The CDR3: CAISESGTGANEKLFF. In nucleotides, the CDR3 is TGTGCCATCAGTGAGTCTGGAACAGGAGCTAATGAAAAACTGTTTTTT.

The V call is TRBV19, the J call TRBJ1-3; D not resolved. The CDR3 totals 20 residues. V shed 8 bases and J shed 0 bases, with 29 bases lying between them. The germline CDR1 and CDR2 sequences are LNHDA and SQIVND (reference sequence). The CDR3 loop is CASLGSLGGRQATSGNTIYF. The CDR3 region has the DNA TGTGCCAGTCTAGGTAGCCTGGGAGGGCGGCAGGCAACCTCTGGAAACACCATATATTTT.

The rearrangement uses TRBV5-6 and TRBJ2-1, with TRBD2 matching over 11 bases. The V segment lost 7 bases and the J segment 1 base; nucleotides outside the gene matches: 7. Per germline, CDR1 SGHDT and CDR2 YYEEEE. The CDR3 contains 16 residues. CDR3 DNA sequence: TGTGCCAGCCTCAGGAGACTAGCGGGGTCCTACAATGAGCAGTTCTTC. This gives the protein CASLRRLAGSYNEQFF.

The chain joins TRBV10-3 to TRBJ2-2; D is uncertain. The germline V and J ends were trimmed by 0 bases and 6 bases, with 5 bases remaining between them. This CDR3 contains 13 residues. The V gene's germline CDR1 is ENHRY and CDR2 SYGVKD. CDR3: CAISESSPGELFF. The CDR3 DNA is TGTGCCATCAGTGAGTCCTCCCCCGGGGAGCTGTTTTTT.

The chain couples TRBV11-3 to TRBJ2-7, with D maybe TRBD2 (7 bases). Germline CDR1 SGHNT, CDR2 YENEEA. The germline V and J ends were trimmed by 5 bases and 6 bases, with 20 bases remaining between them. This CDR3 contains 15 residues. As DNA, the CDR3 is TGTGCCAGCAGCCTTAGAGGGGGGGGCTACGGCGAGCAGTACTTC. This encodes CASSLRGGGYGEQYF.

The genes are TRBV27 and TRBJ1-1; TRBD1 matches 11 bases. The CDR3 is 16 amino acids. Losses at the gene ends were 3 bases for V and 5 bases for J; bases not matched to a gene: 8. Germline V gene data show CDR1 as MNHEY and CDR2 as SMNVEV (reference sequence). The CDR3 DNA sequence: TGTGCCAGCAGTTTGGTAGGACAGGGGGCTCGTACTGAAGCTTTCTTT. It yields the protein CASSLVGQGARTEAFF.

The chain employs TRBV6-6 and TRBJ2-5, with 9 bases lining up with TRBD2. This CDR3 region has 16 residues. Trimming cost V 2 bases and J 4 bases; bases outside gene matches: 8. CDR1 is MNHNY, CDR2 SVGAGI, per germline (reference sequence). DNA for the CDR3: TGTGCCAGCAGTTACATTAGCGGGAGAGGAGGAGAGACCCAGTACTTC. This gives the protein CASSYISGRGGETQYF.

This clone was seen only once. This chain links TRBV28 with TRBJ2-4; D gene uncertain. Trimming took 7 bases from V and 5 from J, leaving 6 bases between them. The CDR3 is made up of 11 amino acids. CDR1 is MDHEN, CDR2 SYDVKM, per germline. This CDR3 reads CASTTENIQYF. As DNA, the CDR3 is TGTGCCAGCACAACAGAAAACATTCAGTACTTC.

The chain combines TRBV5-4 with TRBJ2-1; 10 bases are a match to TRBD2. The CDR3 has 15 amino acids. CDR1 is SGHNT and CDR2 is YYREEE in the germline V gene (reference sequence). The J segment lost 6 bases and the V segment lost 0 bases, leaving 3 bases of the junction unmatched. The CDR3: CASSLELAGTNEQFF. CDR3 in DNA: TGTGCCAGCAGCTTGGAACTAGCGGGGACCAATGAGCAGTTCTTC.

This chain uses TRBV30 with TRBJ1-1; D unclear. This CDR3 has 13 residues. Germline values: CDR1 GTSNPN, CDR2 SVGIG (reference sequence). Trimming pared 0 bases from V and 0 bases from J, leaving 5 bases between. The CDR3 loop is CAWSVNVNTEAFF. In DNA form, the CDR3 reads TGTGCCTGGAGTGTAAACGTGAACACTGAAGCTTTCTTT.

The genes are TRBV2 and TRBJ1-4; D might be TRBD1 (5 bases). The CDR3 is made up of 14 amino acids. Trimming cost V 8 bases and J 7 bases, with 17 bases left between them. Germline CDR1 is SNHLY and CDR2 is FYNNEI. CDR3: CASSPQGWSEKLFF. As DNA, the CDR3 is TGTGCCAGCTCCCCCCAGGGTTGGAGTGAAAAACTGTTTTTT.

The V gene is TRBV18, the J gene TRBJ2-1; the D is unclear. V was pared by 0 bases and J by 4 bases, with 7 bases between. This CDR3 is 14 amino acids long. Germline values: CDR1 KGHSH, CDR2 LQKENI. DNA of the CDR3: TGTGCCAGCTCACCACCCCCCGATTACAATGAGCAGTTCTTC. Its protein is CASSPPPDYNEQFF.

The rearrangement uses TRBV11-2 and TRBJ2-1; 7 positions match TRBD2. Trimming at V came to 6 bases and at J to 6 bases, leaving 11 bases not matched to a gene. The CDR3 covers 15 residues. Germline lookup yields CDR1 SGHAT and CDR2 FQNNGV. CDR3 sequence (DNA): TGTGCCAGCAGACCTGGACTAGGGTCCCGCAATGAGCAGTTCTTC. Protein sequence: CASRPGLGSRNEQFF.

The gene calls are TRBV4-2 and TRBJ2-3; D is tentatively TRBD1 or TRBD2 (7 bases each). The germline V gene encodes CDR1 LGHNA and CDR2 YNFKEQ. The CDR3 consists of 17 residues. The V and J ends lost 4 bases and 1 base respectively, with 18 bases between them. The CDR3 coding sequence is TGTGCCAGCAGCCCAATGGCCGGGGGGACAGGCACAGATACGCAGTATTTT. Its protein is CASSPMAGGTGTDTQYF.

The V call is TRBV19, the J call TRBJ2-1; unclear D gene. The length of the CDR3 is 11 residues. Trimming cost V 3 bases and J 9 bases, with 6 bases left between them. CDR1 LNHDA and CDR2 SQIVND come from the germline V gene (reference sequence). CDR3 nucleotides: TGTGCCAGTAGTATCTCCCGTGAGCAGTTCTTC. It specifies CASSISREQFF.

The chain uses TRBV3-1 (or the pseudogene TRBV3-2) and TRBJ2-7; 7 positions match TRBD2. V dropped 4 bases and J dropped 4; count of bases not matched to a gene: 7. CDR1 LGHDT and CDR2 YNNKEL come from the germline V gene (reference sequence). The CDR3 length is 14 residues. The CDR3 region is CASSRQGGRYEQYF. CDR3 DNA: TGTGCCAGCAGCCGCCAGGGAGGGAGGTACGAGCAGTACTTC.

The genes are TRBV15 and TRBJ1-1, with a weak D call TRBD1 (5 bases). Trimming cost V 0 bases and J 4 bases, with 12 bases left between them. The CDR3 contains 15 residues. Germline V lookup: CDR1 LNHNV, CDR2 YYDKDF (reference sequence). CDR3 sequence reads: CATSREPGSGTEAFF. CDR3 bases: TGTGCCACCAGCAGAGAACCAGGGAGCGGCACTGAAGCTTTCTTT. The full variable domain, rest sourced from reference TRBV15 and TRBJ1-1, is DAMVIQNPRYQVTQFGKPVTLSCSQTLNHNVMYWYQQKSSQAPKLLFHYYDKDFNNEADTPDNFQSRRPNTSFCFLDIRSPGLGDTAMYLCATSREPGSGTEAFFGQGTRLTVV.

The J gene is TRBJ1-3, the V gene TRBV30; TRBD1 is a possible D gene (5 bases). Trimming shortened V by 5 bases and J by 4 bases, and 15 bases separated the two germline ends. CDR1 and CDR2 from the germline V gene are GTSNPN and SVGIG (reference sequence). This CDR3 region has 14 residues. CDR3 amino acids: CAWDGTALGNTIYF. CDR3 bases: TGTGCCTGGGACGGGACGGCCTTGGGAAACACCATATATTTT.

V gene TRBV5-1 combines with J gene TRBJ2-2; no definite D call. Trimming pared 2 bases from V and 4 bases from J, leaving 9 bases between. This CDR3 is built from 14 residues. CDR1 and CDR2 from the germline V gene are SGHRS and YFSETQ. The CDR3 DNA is TGCGCCAGCAGCTTTCAGATATCCACCGGGGAGCTGTTTTTT. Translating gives CASSFQISTGELFF.